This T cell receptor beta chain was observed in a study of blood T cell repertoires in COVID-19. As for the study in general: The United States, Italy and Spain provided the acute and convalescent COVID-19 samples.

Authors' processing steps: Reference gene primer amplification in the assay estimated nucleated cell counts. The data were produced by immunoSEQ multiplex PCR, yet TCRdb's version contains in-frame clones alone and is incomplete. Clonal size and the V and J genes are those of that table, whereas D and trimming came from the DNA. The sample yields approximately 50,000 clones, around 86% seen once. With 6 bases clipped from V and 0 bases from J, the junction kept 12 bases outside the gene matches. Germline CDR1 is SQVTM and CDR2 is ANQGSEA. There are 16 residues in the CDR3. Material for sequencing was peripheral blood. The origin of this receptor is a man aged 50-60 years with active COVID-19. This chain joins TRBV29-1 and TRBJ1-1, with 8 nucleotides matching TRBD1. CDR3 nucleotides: TGCAGCGTCTCTGGGACAGGCCCCATCCTGAACACTGAAGCTTTCTTT. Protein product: CSVSGTGPILNTEAFF.